The 2 T cell receptor beta chains below all came from one sample that was sequenced in a study of T cell repertoires in cytomegalovirus infection. Using its own MiXCR run on the reads, TCRdb lists one record per CDR3 protein. The table records approximately 500,000 distinct CDR3 sequences, 30% to 35% of them present only once. These receptors lack a known antigen. Sample: cultured PBMCs, taken from culture after CMV antigen stimulation. These receptors were taken from a human donor in good health (CMV status not recorded). Some clones in this sample may be carry-over from other donors' samples.

This clonotype showed up just a few times. The chain combines TRBV6-5 with TRBJ2-6; D unclear. Germline CDR1 is MNHEY and CDR2 is SVGAGI. The ends were cut back, 5 bases at V and 0 bases at J, with 20 bases in the middle. The CDR3 is 19 amino acids. CDR3 region: CASSPRTERRSSGANVLTF. CDR3 bases: TGTGCCAGCAGTCCCCGGACCGAACGAAGGAGCTCTGGGGCCAACGTCCTGACTTTC.

This clonotype was found once. J is TRBJ2-1 and V is TRBV18; D unresolved. Germline CDR1 reads KGHSH; CDR2 reads LQKENI. The CDR3 loop spans 14 amino acids. Deletions cut 0 bases from V and 10 bases from J, with 13 bases between. The CDR3 sequence: CASSPPSPSWEQFF. In DNA form, the CDR3 reads TGTGCCAGCTCACCACCTAGTCCATCATGGGAGCAGTTCTTC.